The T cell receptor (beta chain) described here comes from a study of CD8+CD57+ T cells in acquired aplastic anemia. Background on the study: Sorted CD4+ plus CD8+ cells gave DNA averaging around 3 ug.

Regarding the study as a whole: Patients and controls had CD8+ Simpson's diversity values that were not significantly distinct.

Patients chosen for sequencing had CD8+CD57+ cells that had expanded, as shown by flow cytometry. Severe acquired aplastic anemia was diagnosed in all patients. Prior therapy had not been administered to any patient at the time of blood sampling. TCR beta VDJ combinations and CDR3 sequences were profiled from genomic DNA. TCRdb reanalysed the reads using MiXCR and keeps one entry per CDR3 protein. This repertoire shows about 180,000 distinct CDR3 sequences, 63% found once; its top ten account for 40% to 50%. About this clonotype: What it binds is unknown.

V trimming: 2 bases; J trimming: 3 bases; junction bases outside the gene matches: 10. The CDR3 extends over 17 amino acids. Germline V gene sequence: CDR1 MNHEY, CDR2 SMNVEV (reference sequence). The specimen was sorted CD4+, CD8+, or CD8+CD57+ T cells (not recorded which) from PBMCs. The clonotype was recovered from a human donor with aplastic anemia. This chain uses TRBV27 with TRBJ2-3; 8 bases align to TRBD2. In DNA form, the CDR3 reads TGTGCCAGCAGTTTAATCGGACTAGCCGAGTATACAGATACGCAGTATTTT. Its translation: CASSLIGLAEYTDTQYF.